These 18 T cell receptor beta chains came from one sample sequenced in a study of blood T cell repertoires in COVID-19. Clones were read by immunoSEQ multiplex PCR, and TCRdb kept only the in-frame ones, dropping some. In the table there are under 60,000 clones, 80% to 90% of which are singletons. The sample comprised peripheral blood. Receptor source: a man aged 55 to 69 with acute or convalescent COVID-19.

V usage is TRBV5-6 and J usage is TRBJ1-1, with no clear D. The CDR3 covers 12 residues. The V gene lost 5 bases and the J gene lost 0 bases, with 5 bases spanning the gap. CDR1 is SGHDT, CDR2 YYEEEE, per germline. Here the CDR3 reads CASRRLNTEAFF. The DNA of the CDR3 is TGTGCCAGCAGGAGATTGAACACTGAAGCTTTCTTT.

V gene TRBV5-4 combines with J gene TRBJ1-1, with TRBD1 matching over 8 bases. The germline gives CDR1 SGHNT, CDR2 YYREEE (reference sequence). V shed 4 bases and J 1 base; nucleotides not matched to a gene: 12. This CDR3 region has 17 residues. The CDR3 region has the DNA TGTGCCAGCAGCCCCCTCCCGCAGGGGGCTACGAACACTGAAGCTTTCTTT. This gives the protein CASSPLPQGATNTEAFF.

The chain uses TRBV24-1 and TRBJ2-7; TRBD1 matches at 8 bases. The CDR3 totals 16 residues. Unmatched junction bases numbered 12, after V lost 4 bases and J lost 5 bases. Germline CDR1 is KGHDR and CDR2 is SFDVKD. CDR3 DNA sequence: TGTGCCACCAGTGACTCAGGACAGGGAACTGTCCACGAGCAGTACTTC. It is translated as CATSDSGQGTVHEQYF.

The chain uses TRBV24-1 and TRBJ2-3; TRBD2 matches 8 bases. Looked up from germline, CDR1 is KGHDR and CDR2 is SFDVKD. V lost 2 bases and J lost 5; bases outside the gene matches: 14. CDR3 length equals 18 residues. The CDR3 nucleotides read TGTGCCACCAGTGATTCGCCGCAAGCGGGGGCTCGAGGAGATACGCAGTATTTT. It yields the protein CATSDSPQAGARGDTQYF.

V is TRBV5-1 and J is TRBJ1-1, with TRBD1 as a possible D gene (5 bases). The CDR3 consists of 14 residues. V was pared by 4 bases and J by 4 bases, with 14 bases between. CDR1 is SGHRS, CDR2 YFSETQ, per germline. The CDR3 nucleotides read TGCGCCAGCAGCACCCGGGAGGGGAGCACTGAAGCTTTCTTT. Encoded protein: CASSTREGSTEAFF.

J is TRBJ1-2 and V is TRBV7-9; D possibly corresponds to TRBD1 (6 bases). The V and J ends lost 6 bases and 8 bases respectively, with 25 bases between them. CDR3 length equals 16 residues. CDR1 is SEHNR and CDR2 is FQNEAQ in the germline V gene (reference sequence). The CDR3 bases are TGTGCCAGCAGATCCCCGGAGGCTTACAGGGTTGGGGGCTACACCTTC. It codes for CASRSPEAYRVGGYTF.

This clone was recorded only once. The V gene is TRBV18, the J gene TRBJ1-3; 9 positions match TRBD1. The CDR3 consists of 18 residues. CDR1 and CDR2 (germline): KGHSH, LQKENI. V gave up 2 bases and J gave up 0 bases; unmatched junction bases: 8. CDR3 region: CASSPMTGGPNSGNTIYF. The CDR3 DNA follows: TGTGCCAGCTCACCAATGACAGGGGGGCCGAACTCTGGAAACACCATATATTTT.

The chain couples TRBV10-3 to TRBJ2-3; 9 bases match TRBD2. Germline-derived CDR1 and CDR2 are ENHRY and SYGVKD. The CDR3 has 14 residues. V shed 8 bases, J shed 6 bases, and the junction held 9 bases outside the gene matches. This chain's CDR3 is CAIRGSGGEDTQYF. The CDR3 nucleotides read TGTGCCATCCGCGGTAGCGGGGGAGAGGATACGCAGTATTTT.

This clone is a singleton in its sample. An end of the junction differs from the germline gene, which may be a read error. The V and J genes are TRBV11-2 and TRBJ1-4; D unresolved. Germline loops: CDR1 SGHAT, CDR2 FQNNGV. This CDR3 is 14 amino acids long. Here the CDR3 reads CASSLERANEKVFF. CDR3 coding DNA: TGTGCCAGCAGCTTAGAACGAGCTAATGAAAAAGTGTTTTTT. The whole variable domain, filled in from reference TRBV11-2 and TRBJ1-4, reads EAGVAQSPRYKIIEKRQSVAFWCNPISGHATLYWYQQILGQGPKLLIQFQNNGVVDDSQLPKDRFSAERLKGVDSTLKIQPAKLEDSAVYLCASSLERANEKVFFGSGTQLSVL.

This chain connects TRBV4-1 to TRBJ2-1; a possible D gene is TRBD2 (6 bases). Germline V lookup: CDR1 MGHRA, CDR2 YSYEKL. V lost 5 bases, J lost 1 base, and 15 bases lay in between. The length of the CDR3 is 16 residues. The DNA for the CDR3 is TGCGCCAGCAGCGAAACTACTCGGGGGTCCTACAATGAGCAGTTCTTC. Its protein product is CASSETTRGSYNEQFF.

The V and J genes are TRBV4-1 and TRBJ2-3, with 9 bases lining up with TRBD1. Germline CDR1 reads MGHRA; CDR2 reads YSYEKL. The junction had 6 bases not matched to a gene; V was cut back by 1 base and J by 4 bases. The length of the CDR3 is 16 residues. The CDR3 coding sequence is TGCGCCAGCAGCCAAGTTGGGACAGGGCTCTCAGATACGCAGTATTTT. This translates into CASSQVGTGLSDTQYF.

In this sample, this clone turned up once. J is TRBJ1-1 and V is TRBV18, with TRBD1 matching over 8 bases. The CDR3 is 15 amino acids. The V gene's germline CDR1 is KGHSH and CDR2 LQKENI. The ends lost 5 bases at V and 5 bases at J; junction bases unmatched: 10. The CDR3 loop is CASSGETGVRTEAFF. CDR3 DNA: TGTGCCAGCTCAGGGGAGACAGGGGTGAGGACTGAAGCTTTCTTT.

The V call is TRBV6-1, the J call TRBJ2-7; D unresolved. V gave up 1 base and J gave up 3 bases, with 7 bases separating them. Germline values: CDR1 MNHNS, CDR2 SASEGT. The CDR3 contains 13 residues. The CDR3 DNA reads TGTGCCAGCAGTGAAGAAAGCTTCTACGAGCAGTACTTC. Residues: CASSEESFYEQYF.

This chain connects TRBV10-3 to TRBJ2-7, with 7 bases matching TRBD1. Germline V lookup: CDR1 ENHRY, CDR2 SYGVKD. V was pared by 11 bases and J by 3 bases, with 10 bases of the junction left unmatched. The CDR3 is 13 residues long. CDR3 loop: CAVAGTVDYEQYF. In nucleotides, the CDR3 is TGTGCCGTCGCCGGGACAGTCGACTACGAGCAGTACTTC.

The V gene is TRBV5-4, the J gene TRBJ1-4; TRBD1 might be the D (5 bases). The CDR3 totals 13 residues. CDR1 SGHNT and CDR2 YYREEE come from the germline V gene (reference sequence). Trimming stripped 2 bases from V and 5 bases from J, with 7 bases between. The CDR3 sequence is CASSFGGNEKLFF. CDR3 DNA: TGTGCCAGCAGCTTTGGGGGGAATGAAAAACTGTTTTTT.

This clone showed up just once. V and J are TRBV2 and TRBJ1-2; maybe TRBD1 (6 bases). V lost 6 bases, J lost 7 bases, and 15 bases lay in between. CDR3 length equals 13 residues. Per germline, CDR1 SNHLY and CDR2 FYNNEI. The CDR3 DNA is TGTGCCAGCAGGGGTTCGACAGGTTTTGGCTACACCTTC. Protein product: CASRGSTGFGYTF.

V usage is TRBV4-1 and J usage is TRBJ2-7; D is perhaps TRBD2 (7 bases). Germline V gene data show CDR1 as MGHRA and CDR2 as YSYEKL. V lost 3 bases, J lost 6 bases, and 18 bases lay in between. This CDR3 is 15 amino acids long. Written as DNA, the CDR3 is TGCGCCAGCAGCCAGACTGCGGGGGCGGCAAGCGAGCAGTACTTC. Translated: CASSQTAGAASEQYF.

To note about this clone: The junction departs from the called germline gene at one end, perhaps through a read error. The chain employs TRBV2 and TRBJ2-1; D is unresolved. Germline CDR1 and CDR2: SNHLY and FYNNEI. The CDR3 spans 10 residues. The CDR3 region has the DNA TGTGCCAGCTCCAACAATGAGCAGTTCTTC. The encoded protein is CASSNNEQFF.